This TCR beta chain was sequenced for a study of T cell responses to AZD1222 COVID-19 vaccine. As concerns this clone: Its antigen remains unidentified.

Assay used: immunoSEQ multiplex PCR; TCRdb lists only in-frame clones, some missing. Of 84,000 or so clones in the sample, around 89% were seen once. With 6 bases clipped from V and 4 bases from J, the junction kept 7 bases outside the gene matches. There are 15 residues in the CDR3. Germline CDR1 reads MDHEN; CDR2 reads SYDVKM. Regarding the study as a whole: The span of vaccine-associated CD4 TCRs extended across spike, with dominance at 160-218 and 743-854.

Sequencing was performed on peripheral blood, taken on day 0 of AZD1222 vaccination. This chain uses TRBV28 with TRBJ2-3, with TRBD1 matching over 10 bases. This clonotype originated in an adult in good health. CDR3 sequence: CASRGTGVVADTQYF. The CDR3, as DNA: TGTGCCAGCAGGGGGACAGGGGTGGTAGCAGATACGCAGTATTTT.